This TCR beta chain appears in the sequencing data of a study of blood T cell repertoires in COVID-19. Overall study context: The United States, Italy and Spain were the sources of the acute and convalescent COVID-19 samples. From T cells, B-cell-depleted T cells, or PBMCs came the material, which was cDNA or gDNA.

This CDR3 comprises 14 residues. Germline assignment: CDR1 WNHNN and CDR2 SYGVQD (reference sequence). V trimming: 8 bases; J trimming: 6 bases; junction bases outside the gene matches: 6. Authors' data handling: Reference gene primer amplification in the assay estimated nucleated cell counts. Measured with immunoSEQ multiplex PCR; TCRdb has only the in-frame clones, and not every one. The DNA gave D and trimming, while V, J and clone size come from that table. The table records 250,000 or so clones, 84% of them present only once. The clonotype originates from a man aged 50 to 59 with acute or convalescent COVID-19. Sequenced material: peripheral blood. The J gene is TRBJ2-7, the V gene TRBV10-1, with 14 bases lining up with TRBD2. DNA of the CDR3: TGCGCCAGCTCCGCCGGGACTAGCGGGAGCGAGCAGTACTTC. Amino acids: CASSAGTSGSEQYF.